This T cell receptor (beta chain) derives from a study of post-analysis software for immune sequencing data. Overall study context: Some patients lacked subtype; others had relapsing-remitting, secondary progressive or progressive-relapsing disease. Study-wide points: Higher frequency in patients than in controls was seen for roughly five TRBV segments, with TRBV5-6, TRBV5-1 and TRBV20-1 among them. Controls' normalized Chao1 diversity significantly exceeded that of multiple sclerosis patients. Samples prepared in the same batch strongly co-clustered by F measure.

About this clonotype: Its cognate antigen is unknown.

Germline V gene data show CDR1 as SGDLS and CDR2 as YYNGEE. V lost 2 bases, J lost 6 bases, and 9 bases stayed unmatched. The CDR3 runs to 16 residues. Built from TCR beta cDNA, the libraries had unique molecular identifiers in them. There were roughly 0.95 to 11 million T cells, and around 460,000 cDNA molecules came from them. TCRdb called the PCR reads again in MiXCR, with one record for every CDR3 protein. The sample yields 800,000 to 950,000 distinct CDR3 sequences, approximately 53% seen once. The clonotype comes from a girl aged 5-17 years with multiple sclerosis. The sample taken for sequencing was blood. The chain recombines TRBV9 with TRBJ2-2, with 8 positions matching TRBD1. CDR3 loop: CASSVGGRGQAGELFF. CDR3 DNA sequence: TGTGCCAGCAGCGTGGGGGGCAGGGGGCAGGCCGGGGAGCTGTTTTTT.